This T cell receptor (beta chain) originates from a study of CD8 T cells in ankylosing spondylitis. Libraries for TCR beta were made by quantitative 5'-RACE with molecular barcodes. TCRdb reprocessed the 5' RACE reads via MiXCR and lists one record per CDR3 protein. The table includes approximately 340,000 distinct CDR3 sequences, 14% to 15% detected once. As concerns this clonotype: Its antigen is currently unknown.

Study conclusions and caveats: A motif in TCR beta, a set of under ten highly homologous variants, appeared characteristic of ankylosing spondylitis blood. There was reportedly significant enrichment of clones that were disease-linked in matched ankylosing spondylitis synovial fluid.

Germline V gene lookup returns CDR1 SGHVS and CDR2 FQNEAQ. The CDR3 runs to 14 residues. J gave up 3 bases and V 8 bases, and 9 bases lay outside the gene matches. The sequenced sample consisted of blood, either unsorted or a sorted T cell fraction (not recorded which). The chain is built from TRBV7-8 and TRBJ2-7, with 8 bases lining up with TRBD2. This clonotype was sampled from a male donor with ankylosing spondylitis or in good health (not recorded which). CDR3 residues: CASHTGTRSYEQYF. The CDR3 DNA is TGTGCCAGCCATACCGGGACTAGAAGCTACGAGCAGTACTTC.